This T cell receptor (beta chain) derives from a study of identical twins. General study results and limits: Cord blood beta clonotypes present at high abundance carried fewer insertions; no such pattern appeared in memory repertoires.

Comments on this clonotype: Its antigen is not identified.

Template switching introduced a universal primer site, and the cDNA bore unique molecular identifiers. TCRdb re-called the 5' RACE reads through MiXCR, storing one row per CDR3 protein. The sample has approximately 1.8 million distinct CDR3 sequences; under 35% are singletons. Unmatched junction bases numbered 18, after V lost 7 bases and J lost 8 bases. The CDR3 loop spans 17 amino acids. Germline assignment: CDR1 MGHDK and CDR2 SYGVNS. This clonotype was obtained from a newborn girl in good health. The gene calls are TRBV25-1 and TRBJ2-1; TRBD2 matches at 9 bases. Sequencing used cord blood. The CDR3 coding sequence is TGTGCCAGCACGAGACTAGCGGAGACAAACAGGCGGGATGAGCAGTTCTTC. Its translation is CASTRLAETNRRDEQFF.